This TCR beta chain was sequenced during a study of Tregs in tolerant kidney transplant recipients. Findings of the study overall: The small number of patients limits these findings pending further validation. Biological reproducibility was not directly addressed in this study.

About this clone: Its antigen is still unknown.

CDR3 size: 15 residues. Trimming removed 5 bases at V and 7 bases at J, with 21 bases between. CDR1 and CDR2 from the germline V gene are SGHNT and YYREEE (reference sequence). This table comes from immunoSEQ multiplex PCR, and its TCRdb copy is limited to in-frame clones, with some not included. Of over 60,000 clones listed, around 83% are singletons. CD4+CD25+CD127- Tregs, CD4+CD25- non-Tregs, CD4 and CD8 cells were sorted. The source of this sequence is a human donor in good health. The sequencing sample was made of CD4+ T cells from blood. The V gene is TRBV5-4, the J gene TRBJ2-5; possibly TRBD2 for D (6 bases). CDR3 sequence: CASSPAGPNPGTQYF. The CDR3 coding sequence is TGTGCCAGCAGTCCCGCGGGACCAAACCCGGGGACCCAGTACTTC.